The 18 T cell receptor beta chains given below trace back to one sample, sequenced in a study of neurological immune-mediated disorders. TCRdb re-analysed the 5' RACE reads in MiXCR, keeping a single row per CDR3 protein. The sample carries more than 50,000 distinct CDR3 sequences, around 3.8% recorded once. What was sequenced was PBMCs. Receptors originate from a woman aged 45-65 years with multiple sclerosis.

This clonotype was recorded many times. The genes are TRBV12-3 or TRBV12-4 and TRBJ2-5; no firm D call. V gave up 2 bases and J gave up 1 base, with 8 bases separating them. This CDR3 comprises 14 residues. CDR3: CASSLLEFQETQYF. Written as DNA, the CDR3 is TGTGCCAGCAGTTTACTTGAGTTCCAAGAGACCCAGTACTTC.

This clonotype was picked up many times. The chain combines TRBV12-3 or TRBV12-4 with TRBJ1-4, with D possibly matching TRBD1 (6 bases). The CDR3 totals 14 residues. V lost 2 bases, J lost 4 bases, and 8 bases lay in between. The CDR3, as DNA: TGTGCCAGCAGTTTAACAGGGAATAATGAAAAACTGTTTTTT. Encoded protein: CASSLTGNNEKLFF.

This clonotype was detected many times. This chain connects TRBV20-1 to TRBJ2-7; 7 bases agree with TRBD2. V trimming: 0 bases; J trimming: 2 bases; junction bases outside the gene matches: 7. The CDR3 is 15 amino acids. Germline values: CDR1 DFQATT, CDR2 SNEGSKA (reference sequence). The CDR3 DNA is TGCAGTGCTAGAGATGTCGAGCGGGGTCCCTACGAGCAGTACTTC. It specifies CSARDVERGPYEQYF.

Many counts were recorded for this clonotype. V usage is TRBV12-5 and J usage is TRBJ2-3; D is unclear. The CDR3 runs 15 residues. Germline loops: CDR1 LGHNT, CDR2 FRNRAP. V lost 3 bases and J lost 2, with 12 bases in between. The DNA for the CDR3 is TGTGCTAGTGGTTTCGGTAACGGCCTCACAGATACGCAGTATTTT. This translates into CASGFGNGLTDTQYF. Full variable domain (rest looked up from reference TRBV12-5 and TRBJ2-3): DARVTQTPRHKVTEMGQEVTMRCQPILGHNTVFWYRQTMMQGLELLAYFRNRAPLDDSGMPKDRFSAEMPDATLATLKIQPSEPRDSAVYFCASGFGNGLTDTQYFGPGTRLTVL.

This clonotype showed up many times. The chain has TRBV3-1 and TRBJ2-7; perhaps TRBD2 as D (6 bases). Germline CDR1 reads LGHDT; CDR2 reads YNNKEL (reference sequence). V lost 1 base to trimming and J lost 5 bases, with 9 bases between them. This CDR3 comprises 13 residues. The CDR3, as DNA: TGTGCCAGCAGCCAAGCGGGAGTGAACGAGCAGTACTTC. Amino acid sequence: CASSQAGVNEQYF.

This clonotype was found many times. The chain uses TRBV20-1 and TRBJ2-7; D ambiguous. CDR1 and CDR2 (germline): DFQATT, SNEGSKA (reference sequence). This CDR3 has 14 amino acids. Trimming took off 6 bases at V and 6 bases at J, with 21 bases between the two ends. In nucleotides, the CDR3 is TGCAGTGCCCTGGGAAGTTTAGGAAGGAGCGAGCAGTACTTC. It specifies CSALGSLGRSEQYF.

At least ten counts were recorded for this clonotype. The V call is TRBV20-1, the J call TRBJ2-7; TRBD1 agrees at 9 bases. From germline, CDR1 is DFQATT and CDR2 SNEGSKA (reference sequence). V dropped 3 bases and J dropped 6; count of bases not matched to a gene: 12. The CDR3 covers 15 residues. DNA for the CDR3: TGCAGTGCTAGCAGCCAGGACAGGGGTTTCGGCGAGCAGTACTTC. Translation gives CSASSQDRGFGEQYF.

The J gene is TRBJ1-1, the V gene TRBV11-3, with D hard to call. With 3 bases removed from V and 4 bases from J, the gap between germline ends came to 12 bases. Germline CDR1 and CDR2: SGHNT and YENEEA. The CDR3 consists of 14 residues. This CDR3 reads CASSLVRGSTEAFF. CDR3 nucleotides: TGTGCCAGCAGCTTGGTCCGGGGAAGCACTGAAGCTTTCTTT.

This clonotype showed up many times. J is TRBJ2-2 and V is TRBV5-1; tentatively, D is TRBD1 or TRBD2 (5 bases each). This CDR3 is built from 15 residues. The ends were cut back, 1 base at V and 4 bases at J, with 11 bases in the middle. Germline CDR1 and CDR2: SGHRS and YFSETQ. The CDR3 protein is CASSLLGTGTGELFF. The CDR3 DNA reads as TGCGCCAGCAGCTTGCTGGGGACGGGCACCGGGGAGCTGTTTTTT. Full variable domain (outside the CDR3, taken from reference TRBV5-1 and TRBJ2-2): KAGVTQTPRYLIKTRGQQVTLSCSPISGHRSVSWYQQTPGQGLQFLFEYFSETQRNKGNFPGRFSGRQFSNSRSEMNVSTLELGDSALYLCASSLLGTGTGELFFGEGSRLTVL.

A few counts support this clonotype. The chain carries TRBV7-8 and TRBJ2-3, with TRBD2 matching 7 bases. The germline gives CDR1 SGHVS, CDR2 FQNEAQ. The CDR3 runs 15 residues. Trimming removed 5 bases from V and 4 bases from J; junction bases left unmatched: 9. This chain's CDR3 is CASSVWEGRADTQYF. The CDR3 bases are TGTGCCAGCAGCGTATGGGAGGGCCGGGCAGATACGCAGTATTTT.

This clonotype was counted at least ten times. V usage is TRBV20-1 and J usage is TRBJ1-3; D gene unclear. In germline, CDR1 is DFQATT, CDR2 SNEGSKA (reference sequence). V lost 0 bases to trimming and J lost 1 base, with 7 bases between them. The CDR3 spans 14 residues. CDR3 loop: CSARDPRSGNTIYF. CDR3 DNA sequence: TGCAGTGCTAGAGACCCCCGATCTGGAAACACCATATATTTT.

This clonotype was observed at least ten times. The chain carries TRBV4-3 and TRBJ1-6; no clear D gene. CDR1 is LGHNA, CDR2 YSLEER, per germline. The CDR3 runs 14 residues. V was shortened by 0 bases and J by 8 bases, with 8 bases between the two germline ends. As DNA, the CDR3 is TGCGCCAGCAGCCAAGAGACCGGGGATTCACCCCTCCACTTT. This encodes CASSQETGDSPLHF.

This clonotype was counted ten times or more. This rearrangement joins TRBV5-1 to TRBJ2-1, with 11 bases lining up with TRBD2. After removal of 0 bases from V and 1 base from J, the junction contained 0 bases not matched to a gene. Germline V CDR1 and CDR2: SGHRS, YFSETQ. This CDR3 has 16 residues. CDR3 DNA sequence: TGCGCCAGCAGCTTGGGACTAGCGGGATCCTACAATGAGCAGTTCTTC. It codes for CASSLGLAGSYNEQFF.

This clonotype was seen more than once but under ten times. The chain has TRBV30 and TRBJ1-1; D possibly corresponds to TRBD1 (5 bases). The CDR3 is 11 residues long. Trimming took off 3 bases at V and 12 bases at J, with 14 bases between the two ends. From germline, CDR1 is GTSNPN and CDR2 SVGIG (reference sequence). CDR3 DNA sequence: TGTGCCTGGAGGGCTGGGGGGGGAACTTTCTTT. This translates into CAWRAGGGTFF.

This clonotype was counted ten times or more. This chain joins TRBV5-5 and TRBJ2-5, with D uncertain. V lost 1 base, J lost 3 bases, and 7 bases lay in between. The germline V gene encodes CDR1 SGHKS and CDR2 YYEKEE (reference sequence). This CDR3 contains 13 residues. CDR3 DNA: TGTGCCAGCAGCTTGATAGGGAAAGAGACCCAGTACTTC. It codes for CASSLIGKETQYF. The whole variable domain, remainder taken from reference TRBV5-5 and TRBJ2-5, is DAGVTQSPTHLIKTRGQQVTLRCSPISGHKSVSWYQQVLGQGPQFIFQYYEKEERGRGNFPDRFSARQFPNYSSELNVNALLLGDSALYLCASSLIGKETQYFGPGTRLLVL.

This clonotype appeared many times. The chain carries TRBV24-1 and TRBJ2-3; maybe TRBD1 (6 bases). V was clipped by 4 bases and J by 5 bases, with 21 bases between them. The CDR3 sequence is 17 residues long. The germline CDR1 and CDR2 sequences are KGHDR and SFDVKD. The CDR3 is CATSDSLGGSTGDTQYF. CDR3 bases: TGTGCCACCAGTGACTCCCTTGGGGGCTCGACAGGAGATACGCAGTATTTT.

This clonotype has a count of ten or more. The chain recombines TRBV6-6 with TRBJ1-4; D remains unclear. V lost 6 bases and J lost 0, with 5 bases in between. Per germline, CDR1 MNHNY and CDR2 SVGAGI (reference sequence). The CDR3 runs to 13 residues. CDR3 in DNA: TGTGCCAGCAGAAAAGCAACTAATGAAAAACTGTTTTTT. Translating it yields CASRKATNEKLFF.

This clonotype was seen repeatedly, ten times or more. The chain combines TRBV3-1 with TRBJ2-3; 8 nucleotides line up with TRBD2. Per germline, CDR1 LGHDT and CDR2 YNNKEL (reference sequence). Trimming removed 1 base from V and 4 bases from J; junction bases left unmatched: 7. The CDR3 totals 16 residues. The CDR3: CASSQVSGLVADTQYF. The CDR3 coding sequence is TGTGCCAGCAGCCAAGTATCGGGACTAGTTGCAGATACGCAGTATTTT.